Listed below are T cell receptor beta chains from one sample, sequenced in a study of cytomegalovirus exposure and HLA in healthy donors. Sequenced by immunoSEQ multiplex PCR; TCRdb stores in-frame clones only, minus some. The sample includes under 150,000 clones, around 69% seen only once; the top ten take roughly 3%. Material: PBMCs. These receptors were collected from a human donor in good health. Each CDR3 is given with its conserved first and last residue. The order of the fields is CDR3 DNA, CDR3 protein, D gene, V gene, J gene, clone size. The D gene is left open where the match is weak. Size is omitted from some rows. Given values are once, few, many or a class for expanded clones.

CDR3 DNA: TGTGCCAGCAGTCCCCGGACTCAAGAAAAACTGTTTTTT
CDR3 protein: CASSPRTQEKLFF
D gene: NA
V gene: TRBV25-1
J gene: TRBJ1-4
clone size: medium-sized

CDR3 DNA: TGTGCCAGCAGCGCCAGCTTTGGGGCAAGCAATCAGCCCCAGCATTTT
CDR3 protein: CASSASFGASNQPQHF
D gene: NA
V gene: TRBV7-2
J gene: TRBJ1-5
clone size: NA

CDR3 DNA: TGTGCCAGTACTATGGGACAGGGGGCCGGGGAGCTGTTTTTT
CDR3 protein: CASTMGQGAGELFF
D gene: TRBD1
V gene: TRBV19
J gene: TRBJ2-2
clone size: NA

CDR3 DNA: TGTGCCTGGGCGACAGGGGGCTACACTGAAGCTTTCTTT
CDR3 protein: CAWATGGYTEAFF
D gene: TRBD1
V gene: TRBV30
J gene: TRBJ1-1
clone size: once

CDR3 DNA: TGCGCCAGCAGCTTCGGACAGGGGGCGGCCGGGGAGCTGTTTTTT
CDR3 protein: CASSFGQGAAGELFF
D gene: TRBD1
V gene: TRBV5-1
J gene: TRBJ2-2
clone size: NA

CDR3 DNA: TGTGCCAGCAGCACCGGACTAGCGGGTCCCTACGAGCAGTACTTC
CDR3 protein: CASSTGLAGPYEQYF
D gene: TRBD2
V gene: TRBV7-8
J gene: TRBJ2-7
clone size: NA

CDR3 DNA: TGTGCCAGCAATTTACAGGGAATGCACACTGAAGCTTTCTTT
CDR3 protein: CASNLQGMHTEAFF
D gene: NA
V gene: TRBV2
J gene: TRBJ1-1
clone size: few

CDR3 DNA: TGTGCCAGCAGCGTCAGCGGGGGGGCCTTAGGGGAGCAGTACTTC
CDR3 protein: CASSVSGGALGEQYF
D gene: TRBD2
V gene: TRBV9
J gene: TRBJ2-7
clone size: NA

CDR3 DNA: TGTGCGGTGCAACTCAACTCCTACGAGCAGTACTTC
CDR3 protein: CAVQLNSYEQYF
D gene: NA
V gene: TRBV30
J gene: TRBJ2-7
clone size: NA

CDR3 DNA: TGTGCCAGCACAGGATCACTCACAGATACGCAGTATTTT
CDR3 protein: CASTGSLTDTQYF
D gene: NA
V gene: TRBV25-1
J gene: TRBJ2-3
clone size: NA

CDR3 DNA: TGTGCCAGCAGGAATGAGGTTATAGCCATAGGTAGGCAGTTCTTC
CDR3 protein: CASRNEVIAIGRQFF
D gene: NA
V gene: TRBV2
J gene: TRBJ2-1
clone size: NA

CDR3 DNA: TGCGCCAGCAGCTTGGCGGCGGGTTCAGCCAAAAACATTCAGTACTTC
CDR3 protein: CASSLAAGSAKNIQYF
D gene: NA
V gene: TRBV5-1
J gene: TRBJ2-4
clone size: NA

CDR3 DNA: TGTTCCAGTAGTATACAGGCACTGGGGGGACACGAGCAGTACTTC
CDR3 protein: CSSSIQALGGHEQYF
D gene: NA
V gene: TRBV19
J gene: TRBJ2-7
clone size: NA

CDR3 DNA: TGTGCCAGCAGCTTGGCGGGGGGCGCTGGAAACATTCAGTACTTC
CDR3 protein: CASSLAGGAGNIQYF
D gene: NA
V gene: TRBV5-4
J gene: TRBJ2-4
clone size: NA

CDR3 DNA: TGTGCCAGCAGTCGGACAGCCAGGGACAATCAGCCCCAGCATTTT
CDR3 protein: CASSRTARDNQPQHF
D gene: NA
V gene: TRBV6-6
J gene: TRBJ1-5
clone size: NA

CDR3 DNA: TGTGCCAGCAGGCGGCATCCCTCCTACGAGCAGTACTTC
CDR3 protein: CASRRHPSYEQYF
D gene: NA
V gene: TRBV27
J gene: TRBJ2-7
clone size: NA

CDR3 DNA: TGTGCCAGCAGCTCGATGGCCGGGACAGCTTCCTACAATGAGCAGTTCTTC
CDR3 protein: CASSSMAGTASYNEQFF
D gene: TRBD1
V gene: TRBV7-2
J gene: TRBJ2-1
clone size: NA

CDR3 DNA: TGTGTCAGAAGCTCGAGCGGGGGGGATACGCAGTATTTT
CDR3 protein: CVRSSSGGDTQYF
D gene: NA
V gene: TRBV7-5
J gene: TRBJ2-3
clone size: few

CDR3 DNA: TGTGCCACCAAGGGGGTCGGTAACGGGGAGCTGTTTTTT
CDR3 protein: CATKGVGNGELFF
D gene: NA
V gene: TRBV28
J gene: TRBJ2-2
clone size: NA

CDR3 DNA: TGTGCCAGCAGCCGGCTCGGACTAGCGGTCTACAATGAGCAGTTCTTC
CDR3 protein: CASSRLGLAVYNEQFF
D gene: TRBD2
V gene: TRBV7-3
J gene: TRBJ2-1
clone size: few